This T cell receptor (beta chain) was found in a study of beta chain features in type 1 diabetes. Comment on this clone: The antigen is undetermined.

After removal of 6 bases from V and 7 bases from J, the junction contained 15 bases not matched to a gene. The CDR3 is made up of 16 amino acids. Germline CDR1 MGHRA, CDR2 YSYEKL. The authors reverse transcribed all of the isolated RNA, so sequencing captured expressed TCRB transcripts. Sequencing used immunoSEQ multiplex PCR; TCRdb keeps in-frame clones, though not all of them. The profile shows more than 250,000 clones, around 20% of them singletons. Overall study findings and caveats: Shorter TCRB CDR3s, moderately but significantly so, marked every one of the four CD4+ subsets in Type 1 diabetes patients.

Material: naive CD4+ T cells from blood. The TCR sequence derives from a woman aged 40 to 50 with type 1 diabetes. The rearrangement uses TRBV4-1 and TRBJ1-1; TRBD1 aligns across 9 bases. CDR3 residues: CASSSGQGPRGGEAFF. In nucleotides, the CDR3 is TGCGCCAGCAGTTCGGGACAGGGTCCCCGTGGTGGTGAAGCTTTCTTT.